The clone carrying this T cell receptor beta chain was counted a few times. The table came from immunoSEQ multiplex PCR; TCRdb's copy has only in-frame clones and leaves some out. This sample yields about 17,000 clones, of which roughly 88% are seen a single time; around 13% belongs to the top ten. The sample belongs to a study of T cell changes during pregnancy in multiple sclerosis. This CDR3 has 17 amino acids. From germline, CDR1 is MGHRA and CDR2 YSYEKL. The junction had 9 bases not matched to a gene; V was cut back by 0 bases and J by 4 bases. The rearrangement joins TRBV4-1 to TRBJ2-1; 7 bases map to TRBD1. The input for sequencing was CD8+ T cells from peripheral blood mononuclear cells, taken after pregnancy. The TCR originated in a female donor in good health, enrolled as a control in a pregnancy study. The CDR3 sequence is CASSQDPPGTEYNEQFF. In DNA, the CDR3 is TGCGCCAGCAGCCAAGATCCCCCCGGGACAGAGTACAATGAGCAGTTCTTC.